This T cell receptor beta chain was recorded in a study of blood T cells in healthy people across ages. Findings of the study overall: Age brought a roughly linear fall in TCR beta diversity measured per million T cells.

Trimming shortened V by 5 bases and J by 9 bases, and 15 bases separated the two germline ends. This CDR3 spans 13 amino acids. Germline V gene data show CDR1 as MNHEY and CDR2 as SMNVEV (reference sequence). For the second PCR, which ran for roughly 7 to 11 cycles, a sample-barcoded 5' primer and a J-beta primer mix were used. One entry per CDR3 protein, called by TCRdb with MiXCR from the 5' RACE reads. The sample records approximately 880,000 distinct CDR3 sequences, around 48% being singletons. As for this clonotype: Its cognate antigen is unknown.

This TCR derives from a man aged 25-45 years in good health. V and J are TRBV27 and TRBJ2-3, with D possibly TRBD1 on 5 matching bases. The sample consisted of blood. The CDR3 protein is CASSQQQGRTQYF. Here the CDR3 DNA reads TGTGCCAGCAGTCAACAGCAGGGTCGCACGCAGTATTTT.